Shown below are 32 T cell receptor beta chains from a single sample sequenced in a study of blood T cell repertoires in COVID-19. Data came from immunoSEQ multiplex PCR; TCRdb stores just in-frame clones and leaves some out. The profile shows roughly 340,000 clones, about 90% of them singletons. The specimen was peripheral blood. These receptor sequences come from a woman aged 18-30 years who had recovered from COVID-19.

V usage is TRBV6-2 or TRBV6-3 and J usage is TRBJ2-6; no definite D call. This CDR3 comprises 15 residues. Germline CDR1 reads MNHEY; CDR2 reads SVGEGT. Trimming took 6 bases from V and 0 from J, leaving 9 bases between them. The CDR3 DNA is TGTGCCAGCAGCTTGGCGGTCTCTGGGGCCAACGTCCTGACTTTC. Amino acid sequence: CASSLAVSGANVLTF.

V is TRBV5-1 and J is TRBJ2-1; no clear D gene. Germline CDR1 and CDR2: SGHRS and YFSETQ. This CDR3 comprises 14 residues. Trimming removed 0 bases at V and 2 bases at J, with 6 bases between. DNA of the CDR3: TGCGCCAGCAGCTTGGTAACTACCTACAATGAGCAGTTCTTC. It codes for CASSLVTTYNEQFF.

This sequence joins TRBV7-8 and TRBJ1-3; D gene unclear. CDR1 SGHVS and CDR2 FQNEAQ come from the germline V gene. Deletions cut 0 bases from V and 0 bases from J, with 6 bases between. The CDR3 covers 15 residues. The CDR3 DNA is TGTGCCAGCAGCTTAGCCGAGGACTCTGGAAACACCATATATTTT. Translated: CASSLAEDSGNTIYF. Full variable domain (rest looked up from reference TRBV7-8 and TRBJ1-3): GAGVSQSPRYKVAKRGQDVALRCDPISGHVSLFWYQQALGQGPEFLTYFQNEAQLDKSGLPSDRFFAERPEGSVSTLKIQRTQQEDSAVYLCASSLAEDSGNTIYFGEGSWLTVV.

V is TRBV2 and J is TRBJ1-1; 8 bases line up with TRBD1. Germline V gene sequence: CDR1 SNHLY, CDR2 FYNNEI. CDR3 size: 13 residues. V lost 6 bases to trimming and J lost 4 bases; unmatched junction nucleotides: 4. DNA of the CDR3: TGTGCCAGCAGCGGGGACAGGAGCACTGAAGCTTTCTTT. Amino acids: CASSGDRSTEAFF.

V is TRBV27 and J is TRBJ2-1, with 7 bases lining up with TRBD1. CDR1 is MNHEY and CDR2 is SMNVEV in the germline V gene (reference sequence). The CDR3 is made up of 13 amino acids. V lost 8 bases, J lost 6 bases, and 7 bases stayed unmatched. The CDR3 spells CASGGQPLNEQFF. In DNA form, the CDR3 reads TGTGCCAGCGGGGGACAGCCCCTCAATGAGCAGTTCTTC.

The chain is built from TRBV19 and TRBJ1-1; no clear D. This CDR3 is 15 amino acids long. The germline V gene encodes CDR1 LNHDA and CDR2 SQIVND (reference sequence). V lost 1 base, J lost 4 bases, and 13 bases lay in between. CDR3 residues: CASSIGPLGTTEAFF. CDR3 in DNA: TGTGCCAGTAGTATAGGGCCCCTAGGCACCACTGAAGCTTTCTTT. Variable domain in full (rest from reference TRBV19 and TRBJ1-1): DGGITQSPKYLFRKEGQNVTLSCEQNLNHDAMYWYRQDPGQGLRLIYYSQIVNDFQKGDIAEGYSVSREKKESFPLTVTSAQKNPTAFYLCASSIGPLGTTEAFFGQGTRLTVV.

This chain joins TRBV6-5 and TRBJ1-2; a weak D match, TRBD1 (5 bases). Germline V gives CDR1 MNHEY, CDR2 SVGAGI. Trimming took 10 bases from V and 2 from J, leaving 14 bases between them. This CDR3 is 13 amino acids long. CDR3 nucleotides: TGTGCCACCAGAGTGGGGCAAAACTATGGCTACACCTTC. It translates to CATRVGQNYGYTF.

The chain has TRBV28 and TRBJ2-1; weak D call: TRBD2 (6 bases). Trimming stripped 6 bases from V and 7 bases from J, with 13 bases between. This CDR3 spans 13 amino acids. The germline CDR1 and CDR2 sequences are MDHEN and SYDVKM. CDR3: CASRWDSINEQFF. For the CDR3, the DNA is TGTGCCAGCAGATGGGACTCCATAAATGAGCAGTTCTTC.

Here the CDR3 DNA reads TGTGCCAGCAGTTTATGGTCTCTTTCCTACAATGAGCAGTTCTTC. Residues: CASSLWSLSYNEQFF. The rearrangement links TRBV28 to TRBJ2-1; the D is unclear. Germline CDR1 reads MDHEN; CDR2 reads SYDVKM. V was cut by 0 bases and J by 1 base, with 7 bases left in between. This CDR3 region has 15 residues. Complete variable domain (other parts from reference TRBV28 and TRBJ2-1): DVKVTQSSRYLVKRTGEKVFLECVQDMDHENMFWYRQDPGLGLRLIYFSYDVKMKEKGDIPEGYSVSREKKERFSLILESASTNQTSMYLCASSLWSLSYNEQFFGPGTRLTVL.

This chain joins TRBV6-5 and TRBJ2-2; D is perhaps TRBD2 (5 bases). The CDR3 loop spans 14 amino acids. V shed 8 bases and J shed 4 bases, with 14 bases lying between them. In germline, CDR1 is MNHEY, CDR2 SVGAGI. The CDR3 DNA follows: TGTGCCAGCGGACTTGGGCTCTTCACCGGGGAGCTGTTTTTT. It yields the protein CASGLGLFTGELFF.

V usage is TRBV10-1 and J usage is TRBJ1-3, with 11 bases that match TRBD1. Looked up from germline, CDR1 is WNHNN and CDR2 is SYGVQD (reference sequence). The CDR3 covers 15 residues. V trimming: 7 bases; J trimming: 0 bases; junction bases outside the gene matches: 2. CDR3 protein: CASIGTGGSGNTIYF. For the CDR3, the DNA is TGCGCCAGCATTGGGACAGGGGGCTCTGGAAACACCATATATTTT.

V gene TRBV10-1 combines with J gene TRBJ1-1, with 9 bases lining up with TRBD1. V trimming: 5 bases; J trimming: 3 bases; junction bases outside the gene matches: 7. The CDR3 has 15 residues. Germline V gene sequence: CDR1 WNHNN, CDR2 SYGVQD (reference sequence). This CDR3 reads CASSRTGAWDTEAFF. In DNA, the CDR3 is TGCGCCAGCAGTAGGACAGGGGCGTGGGACACTGAAGCTTTCTTT.

This clone came up once. This chain uses TRBV27 with TRBJ1-2, with 9 bases that match TRBD1. The V segment lost 6 bases and the J segment 0 bases; nucleotides outside the gene matches: 5. The CDR3 consists of 15 residues. Looked up from germline, CDR1 is MNHEY and CDR2 is SMNVEV (reference sequence). DNA of the CDR3: TGTGCCAGCAGCTCCCGGGACAGGGCTAACTATGGCTACACCTTC. It codes for CASSSRDRANYGYTF.

Notes on this clone: Other DNA variants within this sample encode the same CDR3. V usage is TRBV5-1 and J usage is TRBJ1-2; 9 bases are shared with TRBD1. The CDR3 contains 15 residues. V lost 1 base, J lost 3 bases, and 4 bases stayed unmatched. CDR1 SGHRS and CDR2 YFSETQ come from the germline V gene. The CDR3 DNA reads as TGCGCCAGCAGCTTGACAGGGGGCGCCGACTATGGCTACACCTTC. Translation: CASSLTGGADYGYTF.

The rearrangement joins TRBV10-3 to TRBJ2-2; 8 nucleotides agree with TRBD1. V dropped 5 bases and J dropped 1; count of bases not matched to a gene: 3. The CDR3 is made up of 15 amino acids. Germline CDR1 is ENHRY and CDR2 is SYGVKD. The CDR3 protein is CAISSDRGNTGELFF. The CDR3 nucleotides read TGTGCCATCAGTTCTGACAGGGGGAACACCGGGGAGCTGTTTTTT.

The gene calls are TRBV2 and TRBJ2-7; no clear D gene. V was cut by 3 bases and J by 3 bases, with 9 bases left in between. This CDR3 contains 13 residues. The germline V gene encodes CDR1 SNHLY and CDR2 FYNNEI. In DNA form, the CDR3 reads TGTGCCAGCAGTGACTCCGAGCGCTACGAGCAGTACGTC. It yields the protein CASSDSERYEQYV.

The chain couples TRBV5-6 to TRBJ2-2; 8 bases are shared with TRBD1. Germline-derived CDR1 and CDR2 are SGHDT and YYEEEE. The CDR3 loop spans 17 amino acids. V lost 2 bases, J lost 8 bases, and 14 bases stayed unmatched. The CDR3 nucleotides are TGTGCCAGCAGCTTCGGGACAGGTGGAGTTGCGGGTGGGGAGCTGTTTTTT. Translated, it gives CASSFGTGGVAGGELFF.

The chain uses TRBV5-4 and TRBJ2-3; TRBD1 matches 8 bases. Germline V gene sequence: CDR1 SGHNT, CDR2 YYREEE (reference sequence). CDR3 length: 15 residues. Germline trimming cut 4 bases from V and 1 base from J; bases unmatched to any gene: 5. The CDR3 loop is CASSHSDRGTDTQYF. The CDR3 DNA reads TGTGCCAGCAGCCACTCGGACAGGGGCACAGATACGCAGTATTTT.

V and J are TRBV28 and TRBJ1-5; TRBD1 is a possible D gene (5 bases). Germline V gene data show CDR1 as MDHEN and CDR2 as SYDVKM. This CDR3 comprises 17 residues. The V gene lost 7 bases and the J gene lost 0 bases, with 19 bases spanning the gap. The CDR3 sequence is CASTTPWSRASNQPQHF. In DNA, the CDR3 is TGTGCCAGCACCACCCCGTGGAGCAGGGCTAGCAATCAGCCCCAGCATTTT.

This chain connects TRBV6-4 to TRBJ1-5; TRBD1 is a possible D gene (6 bases). This CDR3 is built from 17 residues. CDR1 is MRHNA and CDR2 is SNTAGT in the germline V gene. Trimming removed 2 bases from V and 0 bases from J, with 14 bases in between. The CDR3 DNA reads as TGTGCCAGCAGTGACCCGATTACAGGGTATAGCAATCAGCCCCAGCATTTT. Protein product: CASSDPITGYSNQPQHF.

This clone has just one count. This chain links TRBV19 with TRBJ1-2; maybe TRBD1 (6 bases). The CDR3 contains 12 residues. Germline values: CDR1 LNHDA, CDR2 SQIVND (reference sequence). V lost 9 bases to trimming and J lost 7 bases, with 15 bases between them. DNA of the CDR3: TGTGCCAGCAGCACAAGGGGGGGTGGCTACACCTTC. Protein sequence: CASSTRGGGYTF.

For the CDR3, the DNA is TGTGCCACCAGTGATTTGTATAGCGGGAGCGGCACAGATACGCAGTATTTT. Its protein is CATSDLYSGSGTDTQYF. This chain uses TRBV24-1 with TRBJ2-3, with 9 positions matching TRBD2. After removal of 0 bases from V and 1 base from J, the junction contained 4 bases not matched to a gene. Germline-derived CDR1 and CDR2 are KGHDR and SFDVKD. The CDR3 spans 17 residues.

The chain links TRBV5-8 to TRBJ1-1; TRBD1 matches at 9 bases. The germline V gene encodes CDR1 SGHTS and CDR2 YDEGEE. CDR3 length: 14 residues. V trimming: 4 bases; J trimming: 5 bases; junction bases outside the gene matches: 6. DNA for the CDR3: TGTGCCAGCAGCCCGAACAGGGGGCGGACTGAAGCTTTCTTT. Translation: CASSPNRGRTEAFF.

The chain couples TRBV11-2 to TRBJ2-1, with 9 bases matching TRBD2. The CDR3 spans 13 residues. CDR1 and CDR2 (germline): SGHAT, FQNNGV. Losses at the gene ends were 5 bases for V and 7 bases for J; bases not matched to a gene: 3. Written as DNA, the CDR3 is TGTGCCAGCAGCCTTAGCGGGAGTAATGAGCAGTTCTTC. It encodes CASSLSGSNEQFF.

This clone was found once. As DNA, the CDR3 is TGTGCCAGCAGCCAAGATCCCATAGGGGGTACGGGCTACACCTTC. It specifies CASSQDPIGGTGYTF. The chain is built from TRBV3-1 (or the pseudogene TRBV3-2) and TRBJ1-2; D may be TRBD1 (6 bases). The CDR3 is made up of 15 amino acids. V lost 0 bases and J lost 8, with 16 bases in between. Germline values: CDR1 LGHDT, CDR2 YNNKEL (reference sequence).

V gene TRBV29-1 combines with J gene TRBJ2-5; D call uncertain. The CDR3 is 13 residues long. The ends were cut back, 8 bases at V and 3 bases at J, with 16 bases in the middle. Germline values: CDR1 SQVTM, CDR2 ANQGSEA. The CDR3 sequence: CSLLPAQKETQYF. The CDR3 nucleotides read TGCAGCCTCCTACCGGCACAGAAAGAGACCCAGTACTTC.

DNA for the CDR3: TGTGCCAGCAGCCAAGGGGGGCGCTTAACTGAAGCTTTCTTT. The encoded protein is CASSQGGRLTEAFF. The chain employs TRBV14 and TRBJ1-1; maybe TRBD1 (6 bases). V was clipped by 1 base and J by 5 bases, with 11 bases between them. The CDR3 covers 14 residues. Germline CDR1 reads SGHDN; CDR2 reads FVKESK. Combining the CDR3 with reference TRBV14 and TRBJ1-1 gives the whole variable domain EAGVTQFPSHSVIEKGQTVTLRCDPISGHDNLYWYRRVMGKEIKFLLHFVKESKQDESGMPNNRFLAERTGGTYSTLKVQPAELEDSGVYFCASSQGGRLTEAFFGQGTRLTVV.

The V call is TRBV5-8, the J call TRBJ2-3; 10 bases align to TRBD1. CDR3 length: 14 residues. The ends lost 4 bases at V and 3 bases at J; junction bases unmatched: 2. The germline V gene has CDR1 SGHTS and CDR2 YDEGEE. CDR3 in DNA: TGTGCCAGCAGCAGGGACAGGGGAACAGATACGCAGTATTTT. This translates into CASSRDRGTDTQYF.

V is TRBV5-1 and J is TRBJ2-3, with 7 bases fitting TRBD2. Per germline, CDR1 SGHRS and CDR2 YFSETQ. This CDR3 spans 15 amino acids. Trimming at V came to 2 bases and at J to 2 bases, leaving 5 bases not matched to a gene. The chain's CDR3 is CASSFLAEYTDTQYF. CDR3 DNA sequence: TGCGCCAGCAGCTTCCTAGCGGAATACACAGATACGCAGTATTTT.

This chain uses TRBV7-8 with TRBJ1-6, with 9 bases lining up with TRBD1. The CDR3 is 16 amino acids. Germline V gene lookup returns CDR1 SGHVS and CDR2 FQNEAQ. The ends lost 4 bases at V and 8 bases at J; junction bases unmatched: 9. DNA of the CDR3: TGTGCCAGCAGCTCCACTCCGGACAGGGGTTATTCACCCCTCCACTTT. This sequence encodes CASSSTPDRGYSPLHF.

V usage is TRBV18 and J usage is TRBJ2-6, with a tentative D call TRBD1 (7 bases). CDR3 length: 19 amino acids. Germline CDR1 reads KGHSH; CDR2 reads LQKENI. Trimming pared 7 bases from V and 0 bases from J, leaving 22 bases between. CDR3 protein: CASYEPPGQTSSGANVLTF. In DNA, the CDR3 is TGTGCCAGCTACGAACCTCCGGGACAGACTAGCTCTGGGGCCAACGTCCTGACTTTC.

V is TRBV12-3 or TRBV12-4 and J is TRBJ2-7, with a tentative D call TRBD1 (7 bases). The CDR3 spans 12 residues. V lost 5 bases and J lost 6, with 11 bases in between. CDR3 sequence (DNA): TGTGCCAGCAGTCCTCAGGGGGGCGAGCAGTACGTC. Translation: CASSPQGGEQYV.